The clone carrying this T cell receptor (beta chain) turned up a few times. Then a second PCR, running roughly 6 to 12 cycles, was carried out with a sample-barcoded 5' primer and a J-beta primer mix. TCRdb itself ran the 5' RACE reads through MiXCR, one entry per CDR3 protein. The repertoire holds some 1 million distinct CDR3 sequences, around 43% seen once, with about 19% in the top ten. The CDR3 is 14 residues long. Germline CDR1 and CDR2: SGHRS and YFSETQ. The trim removed 0 bases at V and 5 bases at J, leaving 5 bases unmatched. The data were taken from a study of blood T cells in healthy people across ages. For the study at large: The template switching approach captured approximately one barcoded beta molecule for every two T cells.

Sequenced input: blood. The chain carries TRBV5-1 and TRBJ2-7, with 7 bases fitting TRBD1. The origin of this receptor is a woman in her sixties or seventies in good health. CDR3 bases: TGCGCCAGCAGCTTGGTGACAGGGAATGACGAGCAGTACTTC. It is translated as CASSLVTGNDEQYF. The whole variable domain, remainder taken from reference TRBV5-1 and TRBJ2-7, is KAGVTQTPRYLIKTRGQQVTLSCSPISGHRSVSWYQQTPGQGLQFLFEYFSETQRNKGNFPGRFSGRQFSNSRSEMNVSTLELGDSALYLCASSLVTGNDEQYFGPGTRLTVT.